The 28 T cell receptor beta chains in this list originate from one sample, sequenced in a study of molecular identifiers for immune sequencing clone quantification. In TCRdb, the PCR reads were re-called with MiXCR into one record per CDR3 protein. The table shows 300,000 to 400,000 distinct CDR3 sequences, with roughly a fifth occurring only once. The sequenced material came from naive CD8+ T cells from blood, with Jurkat cell RNA spiked in. The subset here: FACS-sorted CD8+CD4-CCR7+CD45RA+ naive T cells. Receptors originate from a human donor in good health. Some libraries in this study had Jurkat cell RNA spiked in.

This clonotype was detected ten times or more. This chain joins TRBV4-1 and TRBJ1-5; perhaps TRBD1 as D (5 bases). Germline V gene lookup returns CDR1 MGHRA and CDR2 YSYEKL. CDR3 length equals 15 residues. V dropped 1 base and J dropped 2 bases, with 9 bases sitting between them. The CDR3 protein is CASSQVIRGNQPQHF. The CDR3 DNA reads as TGCGCCAGCAGCCAAGTCATCAGGGGCAATCAGCCCCAGCATTTT.

The V and J genes are TRBV9 and TRBJ2-6; D not resolved. The CDR3 contains 24 residues. The V end lost 0 bases, the J end lost 3 bases, and 34 bases lay between the germline ends. Germline assignment: CDR1 SGDLS and CDR2 YYNGEE. This CDR3 is CASSVERRLDGDLLPLNGANVLTF. DNA of the CDR3: TGTGCCAGCAGCGTAGAACGTCGACTTGACGGAGATCTCTTACCCCTTAATGGGGCCAACGTCCTGACTTTC.

This clonotype has a single count. One junction end disagrees with the germline gene, perhaps due to a read error. The rearrangement links TRBV6-1 to TRBJ2-7; TRBD1 or TRBD2 may be the D gene (5 bases each). CDR1 and CDR2 (germline): MNHNS, SASEGT. The CDR3 runs to 13 residues. CDR3 DNA sequence: TGTGCCGGCAGTGATCTGGGGGCCTACGAGCAGTACTTC. Translated, it gives CAGSDLGAYEQYF.

In its sample, this clonotype was seen a few times. The gene calls are TRBV4-1 and TRBJ2-2; unclear D gene. CDR1 MGHRA and CDR2 YSYEKL come from the germline V gene. The CDR3 length is 17 residues. The V end was cut by 2 bases, the J end by 2 bases, with 15 bases between. CDR3 residues: CASSQWSAVTNTGELFF. CDR3 in DNA: TGCGCCAGCAGCCAATGGAGTGCCGTTACCAACACCGGGGAGCTGTTTTTT.

With regard to this clonotype: An end of the junction differs from the germline gene, which may be a read error. The genes are TRBV18 and TRBJ2-3; no clear D. This CDR3 is 13 amino acids long. Looked up from germline, CDR1 is KGHSH and CDR2 is LQKENI. The CDR3 spells CASSLHSTDTQCF. The CDR3 bases are TGTGCCAGCTCACTGCACAGCACAGATACGCAGTGTTTT. Full variable domain (rest looked up from reference TRBV18 and TRBJ2-3): NAGVMQNPRHLVRRRGQEARLRCSPMKGHSHVYWYRQLPEEGLKFMVYLQKENIIDESGMPKERFSAEFPKEGPSILRIQQVVRGDSAAYFCASSLHSTDTQCFGPGTRLTVL.

The chain employs TRBV6-6 and TRBJ1-5, with 7 bases identical to TRBD1. With 4 bases clipped from V and 6 bases from J, the junction kept 6 bases outside the gene matches. The CDR3 has 14 residues. Germline V lookup: CDR1 MNHNY, CDR2 SVGAGI (reference sequence). The CDR3: CASSSGGGSQPQHF. CDR3 nucleotide sequence: TGTGCCAGCAGTTCAGGGGGGGGGAGTCAGCCCCAGCATTTT.

This clonotype was counted ten times or more. The J gene is TRBJ2-3, the V gene TRBV28; 7 bases match TRBD1. Germline V lookup: CDR1 MDHEN, CDR2 SYDVKM. This CDR3 comprises 15 residues. V was pared by 3 bases and J by 3 bases, with 6 bases of the junction left unmatched. CDR3 in amino acids: CASSLPGTETDTQYF. CDR3 coding DNA: TGTGCCAGCAGTTTGCCCGGGACAGAGACAGATACGCAGTATTTT.

A remark on this clonotype: Mismatch with germline at one junction end may stem from a read error. This sequence joins TRBV12-3 or TRBV12-4 and TRBJ1-1; no firm D call. This CDR3 region has 16 residues. The CDR3 loop is CASSLEVRAQNTEALF. The CDR3 nucleotides read TGTGCCAGCAGTTTAGAGGTTAGGGCCCAGAACACTGAAGCTCTCTTT.

The genes are TRBV27 and TRBJ1-1; D unclear. CDR3 length: 14 amino acids. Germline loops: CDR1 MNHEY, CDR2 SMNVEV (reference sequence). Deletions cut 5 bases from V and 1 base from J, with 11 bases between. The CDR3 DNA reads as TGTGCCAGCAGTCTCTTGTCCGGGAACACTGAAGCTTTCTTT. It yields the protein CASSLLSGNTEAFF.

A word on this clonotype: It may be a read error: a sequence one base away is much more abundant. V gene TRBV27 combines with J gene TRBJ2-5; D is uncertain. Per germline, CDR1 MNHEY and CDR2 SMNVEV (reference sequence). CDR3 length equals 13 residues. The CDR3 sequence: CASSPINQGTQYF. CDR3 in DNA: TGTGCCAGCAGCCCGATTAACCAAGGGACCCAGTACTTC.

The DNA for the CDR3 is TGCGCCAGCAGTTATAGCGGGGGCGGGGAGACCCAGTACTTC. Translating it yields CASSYSGGGETQYF. The chain couples TRBV10-2 to TRBJ2-5; 9 nucleotides match TRBD2. Germline V CDR1 and CDR2: WSHSY, SAAADI. This CDR3 spans 14 amino acids. The junction had 6 bases not matched to a gene; V was cut back by 5 bases and J by 5 bases.

A remark on this clonotype: In this CDR3 the conserved last residue, phenylalanine or tryptophan, is missing, so a read error is likely. The chain carries TRBV6-2 or TRBV6-3 and TRBJ1-5; possible D gene TRBD1, 5 bases. The CDR3 length is 14 residues. The germline V and J ends were trimmed by 6 bases and 6 bases, with 15 bases remaining between them. The V gene's germline CDR1 is MNHEY and CDR2 SVGEGT. DNA of the CDR3: TGTGCCAGCAGCCCCCCGGGGGGGAGTCAGCCCCAGCATCTT. Translation: CASSPPGGSQPQHL.

Details on this clonotype: This could be a read error, since a much larger clone is one nucleotide away. The chain recombines TRBV29-1 with TRBJ2-7, with TRBD2 as a possible D gene (5 bases). CDR3 length: 12 amino acids. Germline V gene sequence: CDR1 SQVTM, CDR2 ANQGSEA. Trimming took off 1 base at V and 6 bases at J, with 10 bases between the two ends. The CDR3 is CSVEARGAEQYF. Here the CDR3 DNA reads TGCAGCGTTGAAGCTCGGGGAGCCGAGCAGTACTTC.

This clonotype was seen a few times. The chain uses TRBV27 and TRBJ1-5; tentatively, D is TRBD1 (6 bases). Germline CDR1 reads MNHEY; CDR2 reads SMNVEV (reference sequence). Trimming removed 7 bases from V and 6 bases from J, with 10 bases in between. The CDR3 has 12 amino acids. The CDR3 region has the DNA TGTGCCAGCAATACACAGGGTCAGCCCCAGCATTTT. Amino acids: CASNTQGQPQHF.

This clonotype was found many times. This chain joins TRBV20-1 and TRBJ1-5; unclear D gene. Trimming took 1 base from V and 0 from J, leaving 10 bases between them. Germline loops: CDR1 DFQATT, CDR2 SNEGSKA (reference sequence). This CDR3 is 15 amino acids long. The CDR3, as DNA: TGCAGTGCTAGAGCCGTCAGAAGTAGCAATCAGCCCCAGCATTTT. Encoded protein: CSARAVRSSNQPQHF.

In DNA, the CDR3 is TGTGCCAGCAGTTACTCTCCCAATATGAACACTGAAGCTTTCTTT. Protein: CASSYSPNMNTEAFF. V gene TRBV6-6 combines with J gene TRBJ1-1; D is undetermined. CDR1 is MNHNY and CDR2 is SVGAGI in the germline V gene (reference sequence). The CDR3 is 15 residues long. V lost 0 bases and J lost 0, with 8 bases in between.

The chain recombines TRBV15 with TRBJ2-1, with 12 bases matching TRBD1. This CDR3 region has 15 residues. In germline, CDR1 is LNHNV, CDR2 YYDKDF (reference sequence). V shed 2 bases, J shed 10 bases, and the junction held 6 bases outside the gene matches. DNA for the CDR3: TGTGCCACCAGCAGACCGGGACAGGGGGCAGGCGAGCAGTTCTTC. Translating gives CATSRPGQGAGEQFF.

Ten or more counts support this clonotype. This chain joins TRBV5-5 and TRBJ1-1, with unresolved D. The CDR3 runs 14 residues. Germline V CDR1 and CDR2: SGHKS, YYEKEE (reference sequence). V was pared by 2 bases and J by 1 base, with 9 bases between. CDR3 bases: TGTGCCAGCAGCTTCTTGCTAGGGAACACTGAAGCTTTCTTT. Translating it yields CASSFLLGNTEAFF.

There are many counts of this clonotype. The V and J genes are TRBV4-3 and TRBJ2-3; no reliable D call. This CDR3 is built from 16 residues. V was trimmed by 0 bases and J by 0 bases, leaving 10 bases between them. The germline V gene has CDR1 LGHNA and CDR2 YSLEER. CDR3 sequence: CASSQDKGPSTDTQYF. DNA for the CDR3: TGCGCCAGCAGCCAAGATAAAGGCCCTAGCACAGATACGCAGTATTTT.

The table lists this clonotype with a few counts. V gene TRBV25-1 combines with J gene TRBJ2-7; 7 nucleotides align to TRBD1. V dropped 0 bases and J dropped 4; count of bases not matched to a gene: 9. Germline V gene data show CDR1 as MGHDK and CDR2 as SYGVNS. The CDR3 sequence is 16 residues long. CDR3 DNA sequence: TGTGCCAGCAGTGAATATAAAGGGGGCCCCACTTACGAGCAGTACTTC. As protein: CASSEYKGGPTYEQYF.

The rearrangement joins TRBV20-1 to TRBJ2-7; tentative D call: TRBD2 (5 bases). V dropped 5 bases and J dropped 4 bases, with 12 bases sitting between them. The CDR3 consists of 12 residues. Germline CDR1 reads DFQATT; CDR2 reads SNEGSKA (reference sequence). The CDR3 DNA reads TGCAGTGCTTCTTCCTGGGAGTACGAGCAGTACTTC. Translation gives CSASSWEYEQYF.

There are many counts of this clonotype. The V call is TRBV20-1, the J call TRBJ2-3, with 7 bases lining up with TRBD2. The V and J ends lost 4 bases and 0 bases, in that order; junction bases with no gene match: 10. The CDR3 extends over 16 amino acids. Per the germline V gene, CDR1 is DFQATT and CDR2 is SNEGSKA (reference sequence). In nucleotides, the CDR3 is TGCAGTGCTACGAGACTAGCTCTTTCTAGCACAGATACGCAGTATTTT. Translating it yields CSATRLALSSTDTQYF.

At least ten counts were recorded for this clonotype. The V and J genes are TRBV2 and TRBJ2-7, with 7 nucleotides matching TRBD1. This CDR3 spans 14 amino acids. CDR1 is SNHLY, CDR2 FYNNEI, per germline. J gave up 1 base and V 4 bases, and 4 bases lay outside the gene matches. CDR3 nucleotide sequence: TGTGCCAGCAGTGCCCCGGGACAGTCCTACGAGCAGTACTTC. It codes for CASSAPGQSYEQYF.

This clonotype was seen only a few times. The V gene is TRBV28, the J gene TRBJ2-7; D gene unclear. This CDR3 region has 15 residues. The germline V gene has CDR1 MDHEN and CDR2 SYDVKM. Trimming took 3 bases from V and 3 from J, leaving 15 bases between them. CDR3 sequence (DNA): TGTGCCAGCAGTTTTCGGCGTTCCATCAACTACGAGCAGTACTTC. Protein: CASSFRRSINYEQYF. The variable domain in full, with the rest retrieved from reference TRBV28 and TRBJ2-7, is DVKVTQSSRYLVKRTGEKVFLECVQDMDHENMFWYRQDPGLGLRLIYFSYDVKMKEKGDIPEGYSVSREKKERFSLILESASTNQTSMYLCASSFRRSINYEQYFGPGTRLTVT.

The CDR3 bases are TGTGCCACCAGCAGAGATCTGGGACAGGAGGTTTACGAGCAGTACTTC. This sequence encodes CATSRDLGQEVYEQYF. V is TRBV15 and J is TRBJ2-7, with TRBD1 matching over 8 bases. CDR3 length equals 16 residues. Germline CDR1 LNHNV, CDR2 YYDKDF (reference sequence). V lost 0 bases to trimming and J lost 4 bases; unmatched junction nucleotides: 8.

This clonotype has a handful of counts. This chain links TRBV6-2 or TRBV6-3 with TRBJ2-3; D unclear. Germline V CDR1 and CDR2: MNHEY, SVGEGT. The CDR3 is 14 residues long. The V gene lost 9 bases and the J gene lost 5 bases, with 18 bases spanning the gap. The CDR3 region has the DNA TGTGCCAGTCATAGCTCCTCCCCACGAGATACGCAGTATTTT. Amino acid sequence: CASHSSSPRDTQYF.

This clonotype showed up just a few times. In nucleotides, the CDR3 is TGCGCCAGCAGCCATGTAGCGGGGGGGCGATTGGGTAATGAGCAGTTCTTC. Amino acid sequence: CASSHVAGGRLGNEQFF. The chain couples TRBV4-3 to TRBJ2-1; TRBD2 matches at 11 bases. Germline V gene lookup returns CDR1 LGHNA and CDR2 YSLEER. The CDR3 loop spans 17 amino acids. J lost 7 bases, V lost 3 bases, and 11 bases had no gene match.

A few counts support this clonotype. This chain joins TRBV5-1 and TRBJ2-3; D is perhaps TRBD2 (5 bases). Trimming took off 0 bases at V and 2 bases at J, with 7 bases between the two ends. The CDR3 is made up of 14 amino acids. Germline loops: CDR1 SGHRS, CDR2 YFSETQ. CDR3 DNA sequence: TGCGCCAGCAGCTTGGCAGCGGCCACAGATACGCAGTATTTT. Translating it yields CASSLAAATDTQYF.